This T cell receptor beta chain was documented in a study of human T cells and chemical hapten exposure. Study background: Per-sample TCR yields varied mainly from small pooled library volume differences. Study-wide findings and caveats: Alopecia in the donors means their immune response may deviate from healthy people's. Compared to controls, expanded TCRs made significantly more large clusters of similar CDR3s.

The time point was: pre-sensitization, week 0. Treatment defined: therapeutic diphenylcyclopropenone sensitization with weekly scalp DPC. With respect to this clonotype: Its antigen is still unknown.

This CDR3 is built from 15 residues. Germline CDR1 SGHAT, CDR2 FQNNGV. The V and J ends lost 2 bases and 2 bases respectively, with 12 bases between them. TCRdb independently ran MiXCR on the RACE reads; one entry per CDR3 protein. Altogether some 74,000 distinct CDR3 sequences are present, 12% to 15% being singletons, with the ten largest covering roughly 4.6%. This TCR was recovered from a woman in her fifties or sixties with alopecia areata. Some clones in this sample may be carry-over from other donors' samples. The rearrangement uses TRBV11-2 and TRBJ2-5; no reliable D call. Sample: whole blood, taken in connection with sensitization to the hapten diphenylcyclopropenone (DPC). CDR3 region: CASSLTGRPQETQYF. CDR3 nucleotide sequence: TGTGCCAGCAGCTTAACGGGCAGACCACAAGAGACCCAGTACTTC.